These 24 T cell receptor beta chains share one sample of origin, sequenced in a study of identical twins' blood T cells. TCRdb independently ran MiXCR on the 5' RACE reads; one entry per CDR3 protein. This table holds roughly 380,000 distinct CDR3 sequences, approximately 30% found once. Sequencing was carried out using PBMCs. The receptors originated from a woman between 18 and 50 years old in good health.

Details on this clonotype: A read error is possible here, since a much larger clone lies one base away. The rearrangement links TRBV2 to TRBJ2-2; TRBD1 agrees at 7 bases. Trimming at V came to 5 bases and at J to 5 bases, leaving 11 bases not matched to a gene. In germline, CDR1 is SNHLY, CDR2 FYNNEI. The CDR3 is made up of 16 amino acids. CDR3 coding DNA: TGTGCCAGCAGTCAACACAGGGGCGCTGGGACCGGGGAGCTGTTTTTT. This codes for CASSQHRGAGTGELFF. Supplemented by reference TRBV2 and TRBJ2-2, the full variable domain reads EPEVTQTPSHQVTQMGQEVILRCVPISNHLYFYWYRQILGQKVEFLVSFYNNEISEKSEIFDDQFSVERPDGSNFTLKIRSTKLEDSAMYFCASSQHRGAGTGELFFGEGSRLTVL.

There are a few counts of this clonotype. The chain has TRBV6-1 and TRBJ1-5, with TRBD1 identical over 9 bases. This CDR3 is 14 amino acids long. The germline CDR1 and CDR2 sequences are MNHNS and SASEGT. The V and J ends lost 8 bases and 7 bases, in that order; junction bases with no gene match: 9. In nucleotides, the CDR3 is TGTGCCAGCGCTGACAGGGGGGCTATCCAGCCCCAGCATTTT. Translation gives CASADRGAIQPQHF.

This clonotype was counted at least ten times. The chain recombines TRBV3-1 with TRBJ1-2; TRBD1 might be the D (5 bases). The CDR3 is 12 amino acids. The germline V and J ends were trimmed by 4 bases and 2 bases, with 5 bases remaining between them. Germline V CDR1 and CDR2: LGHDT, YNNKEL (reference sequence). This CDR3 is CASSRQNYGYTF. In DNA form, the CDR3 reads TGTGCCAGCAGCCGACAGAACTATGGCTACACCTTC.

For the CDR3, the DNA is TGTGCCAGCAGCTTAGATCGGCCGACCTACAATGAGCAGTTCTTC. Translated: CASSLDRPTYNEQFF. The chain has TRBV11-2 and TRBJ2-1; D call uncertain. The CDR3 covers 15 residues. With 0 bases removed from V and 2 bases from J, the gap between germline ends came to 8 bases. The germline CDR1 and CDR2 sequences are SGHAT and FQNNGV.

A few counts support this clonotype. The rearrangement uses TRBV19 and TRBJ1-2; a possible D gene is TRBD1 (5 bases). V shed 3 bases and J shed 4 bases, with 12 bases lying between them. Germline V gives CDR1 LNHDA, CDR2 SQIVND (reference sequence). The CDR3 contains 14 residues. CDR3 in DNA: TGTGCCAGTAGTATCATGGGGCCCGGCTATGGCTACACCTTC. Protein product: CASSIMGPGYGYTF.

The chain is built from TRBV10-1 and TRBJ1-1, with D unresolved. The germline CDR1 and CDR2 sequences are WNHNN and SYGVQD (reference sequence). Trimming pared 2 bases from V and 0 bases from J, leaving 4 bases between. This CDR3 has 13 amino acids. The CDR3 nucleotides are TGCGCCAGCAGTGAGGACATGAACACTGAAGCTTTCTTT. This codes for CASSEDMNTEAFF.

This clonotype was picked up many times. V and J are TRBV6-2 or TRBV6-3 and TRBJ2-3, with a tentative D call TRBD2 (6 bases). Trimming left V 4 bases short and J 2 bases short, with 13 bases between. This CDR3 region has 15 residues. The germline V gene encodes CDR1 MNHEY and CDR2 SVGEGT. CDR3 loop: CASSSPGLHTDTQYF. The CDR3 coding sequence is TGTGCCAGCAGTTCTCCGGGACTGCACACAGATACGCAGTATTTT.

Many counts were recorded for this clonotype. The chain joins TRBV10-3 to TRBJ2-3, with TRBD2 identical over 8 bases. With 3 bases clipped from V and 8 bases from J, the junction kept 19 bases outside the gene matches. The CDR3 has 18 residues. Germline V gene lookup returns CDR1 ENHRY and CDR2 SYGVKD. The DNA of the CDR3 is TGTGCCATCAGTGACCCGCCGGGACTAGGCAGGGAGTTAGTTACGCAGTATTTT. Its translation is CAISDPPGLGRELVTQYF.

The chain joins TRBV5-1 to TRBJ1-1, with D uncertain. Germline CDR1 reads SGHRS; CDR2 reads YFSETQ. CDR3 length equals 15 residues. V lost 4 bases, J lost 5 bases, and 18 bases lay in between. The CDR3 region is CASSQRGGVGTEAFF. DNA for the CDR3: TGCGCCAGCAGCCAGCGCGGCGGAGTTGGTACTGAAGCTTTCTTT.

The chain couples TRBV27 to TRBJ2-1; possibly TRBD2 for D (6 bases). Germline assignment: CDR1 MNHEY and CDR2 SMNVEV (reference sequence). V dropped 11 bases and J dropped 8 bases, with 10 bases sitting between them. The length of the CDR3 is 10 residues. As DNA, the CDR3 is TGTGCCGTGGGGGGTTATGAGCAGTTCTTC. Protein sequence: CAVGGYEQFF.

A note on this clonotype: A read error may be the cause here, since a much bigger clone is one base away. The rearrangement uses TRBV11-2 and TRBJ2-3; D is ambiguous. CDR1 and CDR2 from the germline V gene are SGHAT and FQNNGV. V shed 3 bases and J shed 8 bases, with 9 bases lying between them. This CDR3 region has 12 residues. The CDR3 loop reads CASSFIAGTQYF. CDR3 DNA: TGTGCCAGCAGCTTCATAGCAGGTACGCAGTATTTT. The full variable domain, with the rest looked up from reference TRBV11-2 and TRBJ2-3, is EAGVAQSPRYKIIEKRQSVAFWCNPISGHATLYWYQQILGQGPKLLIQFQNNGVVDDSQLPKDRFSAERLKGVDSTLKIQPAKLEDSAVYLCASSFIAGTQYFGPGTRLTVL.

This clonotype appeared a few times. The V gene is TRBV29-1, the J gene TRBJ1-5, with no clear D. Germline V CDR1 and CDR2: SQVTM, ANQGSEA. The CDR3 sequence is 14 residues long. Trimming removed 2 bases from V and 0 bases from J, with 8 bases in between. The CDR3 bases are TGCAGCGTTGAATTAGCAAGTAGCAATCAGCCCCAGCATTTT. Translated, it gives CSVELASSNQPQHF. Supplemented by reference TRBV29-1 and TRBJ1-5, the full variable domain reads SAVISQKPSRDICQRGTSLTIQCQVDSQVTMMFWYRQQPGQSLTLIATANQGSEATYESGFVIDKFPISRPNLTFSTLTVSNMSPEDSSIYLCSVELASSNQPQHFGDGTRLSIL.

The chain carries TRBV7-2 and TRBJ2-1; 10 bases agree with TRBD2. Germline loops: CDR1 SGHTA, CDR2 FQGNSA. The CDR3 totals 13 residues. The J segment lost 13 bases and the V segment lost 5 bases, leaving 8 bases of the junction unmatched. The CDR3 loop is CASSPGLALLQFF. CDR3 nucleotides: TGTGCCAGCAGCCCGGGACTAGCGTTACTTCAGTTCTTC.

This clonotype appeared a few times. The chain links TRBV6-5 to TRBJ1-1, with D hard to call. Germline CDR1 is MNHEY and CDR2 is SVGAGI. CDR3 length: 15 residues. V lost 2 bases to trimming and J lost 8 bases, with 18 bases between them. Written as DNA, the CDR3 is TGTGCCAGCAGTTACGGAGAGTTTTCCGCTCTGGAAGCTTTCTTT. This gives the protein CASSYGEFSALEAFF.

The rearrangement joins TRBV9 to TRBJ2-1, with a possible D match to TRBD2 (5 bases). This CDR3 contains 13 residues. The germline gives CDR1 SGDLS, CDR2 YYNGEE. Trimming pared 2 bases from V and 10 bases from J, leaving 13 bases between. The CDR3 protein is CASSVTRTGEQFF. The CDR3 DNA reads TGTGCCAGCAGCGTCACTAGAACTGGAGAGCAGTTCTTC.

The chain couples TRBV19 to TRBJ1-1; TRBD1 might be the D (5 bases). V shed 9 bases and J shed 3 bases, with 17 bases lying between them. CDR3 length equals 14 residues. Germline CDR1 reads LNHDA; CDR2 reads SQIVND (reference sequence). Here the CDR3 DNA reads TGTGCCAGCCTCCGGGACGGAGGCTACACTGAAGCTTTCTTT. Translated: CASLRDGGYTEAFF.

The V and J genes are TRBV10-3 and TRBJ2-7; TRBD1 aligns across 9 bases. CDR3 length: 15 amino acids. V lost 6 bases, J lost 2 bases, and 8 bases stayed unmatched. The germline V gene has CDR1 ENHRY and CDR2 SYGVKD. CDR3 amino acids: CAIRRTGGLTYEQYF. DNA for the CDR3: TGTGCCATCAGGCGAACAGGGGGCCTAACCTACGAGCAGTACTTC.

This chain joins TRBV6-5 and TRBJ1-5; a weak D match, TRBD1 (6 bases). The CDR3 consists of 14 residues. Trimming shortened V by 0 bases and J by 6 bases, and 9 bases separated the two germline ends. Germline lookup yields CDR1 MNHEY and CDR2 SVGAGI. DNA of the CDR3: TGTGCCAGCAGTTACTCACAGGGTGGTCAGCCCCAGCATTTT. Its protein is CASSYSQGGQPQHF.

CDR3 nucleotide sequence: TGCAGTCCCAAAACCCGCGGAATTTTTCGCTACACCTTC. It codes for CSPKTRGIFRYTF. V gene TRBV20-1 combines with J gene TRBJ1-2; D gene unclear. This CDR3 region has 13 residues. Germline assignment: CDR1 DFQATT and CDR2 SNEGSKA (reference sequence). Trimming took off 8 bases at V and 9 bases at J, with 22 bases between the two ends.

This clonotype was counted at least ten times. The V call is TRBV29-1, the J call TRBJ1-1, with D possibly TRBD1 on 6 matching bases. CDR3 length: 12 residues. The V end lost 7 bases, the J end lost 4 bases, and 13 bases lay between the germline ends. Germline V gene sequence: CDR1 SQVTM, CDR2 ANQGSEA. This CDR3 reads CSGITGSTEAFF. The DNA for the CDR3 is TGCAGCGGGATAACAGGGAGCACTGAAGCTTTCTTT.

This CDR3 is CASSYSGPSDEQYF. CDR3 nucleotide sequence: TGTGCCAGCAGTTACTCGGGGCCGTCTGACGAGCAGTACTTC. V and J are TRBV6-5 and TRBJ2-7; tentative D call: TRBD1 (5 bases). The CDR3 runs to 14 residues. Germline V CDR1 and CDR2: MNHEY, SVGAGI. V lost 0 bases and J 5 bases, leaving 11 bases between the germline ends.

The chain has TRBV29-1 and TRBJ2-1; a possible D gene is TRBD1 (6 bases). V was pared by 4 bases and J by 3 bases, with 16 bases between. The germline V gene encodes CDR1 SQVTM and CDR2 ANQGSEA. The CDR3 length is 15 residues. The CDR3 is CSVGGPRGDYNEQFF. As DNA, the CDR3 is TGCAGCGTTGGAGGTCCCAGGGGAGACTACAATGAGCAGTTCTTC.

The CDR3 region has the DNA TGTGCCAGCAGCACAGGGCTTGAAGCTTTCTTT. It specifies CASSTGLEAFF. The gene calls are TRBV6-2 or TRBV6-3 and TRBJ1-1, with TRBD1 as a possible D gene (6 bases). The CDR3 is 11 amino acids. The V end lost 6 bases, the J end lost 7 bases, and 9 bases lay between the germline ends. Germline V gene sequence: CDR1 MNHEY, CDR2 SVGEGT.

This rearrangement joins TRBV6-6 to TRBJ1-3; D is undetermined. The CDR3 sequence is 12 residues long. V was clipped by 8 bases and J by 4 bases, with 9 bases between them. The germline V gene has CDR1 MNHNY and CDR2 SVGAGI (reference sequence). CDR3 bases: TGTGCCAGCCGTGCAATCGGAAACACCATATATTTT. Translating it yields CASRAIGNTIYF.